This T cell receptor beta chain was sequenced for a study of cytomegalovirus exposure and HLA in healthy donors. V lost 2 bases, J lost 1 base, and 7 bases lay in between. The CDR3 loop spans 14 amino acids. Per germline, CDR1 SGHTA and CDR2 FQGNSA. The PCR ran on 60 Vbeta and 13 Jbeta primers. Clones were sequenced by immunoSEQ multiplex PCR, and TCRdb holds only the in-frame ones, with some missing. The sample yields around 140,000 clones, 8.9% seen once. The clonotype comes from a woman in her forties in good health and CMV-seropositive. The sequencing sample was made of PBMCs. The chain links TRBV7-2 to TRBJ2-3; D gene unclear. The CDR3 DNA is TGTGCCAGCAGCTTATTTTTCGGCACAGATACGCAGTATTTT. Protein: CASSLFFGTDTQYF.